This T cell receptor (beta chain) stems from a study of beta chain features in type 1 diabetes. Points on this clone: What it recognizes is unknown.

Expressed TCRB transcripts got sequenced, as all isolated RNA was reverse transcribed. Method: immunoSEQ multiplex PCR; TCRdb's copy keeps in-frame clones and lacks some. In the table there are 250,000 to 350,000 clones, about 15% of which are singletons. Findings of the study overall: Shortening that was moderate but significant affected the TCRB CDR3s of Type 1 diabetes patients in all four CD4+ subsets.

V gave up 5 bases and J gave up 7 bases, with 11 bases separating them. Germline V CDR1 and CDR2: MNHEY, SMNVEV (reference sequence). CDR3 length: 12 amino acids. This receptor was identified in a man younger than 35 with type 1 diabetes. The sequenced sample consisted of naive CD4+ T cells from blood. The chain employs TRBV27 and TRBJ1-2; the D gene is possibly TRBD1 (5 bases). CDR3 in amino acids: CASSPLRGGYTF. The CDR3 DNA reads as TGTGCCAGCAGTCCCTTAAGGGGTGGCTACACCTTC.